This record concerns one TCR beta chain sequence. The antigen remains unidentified. This sample is part of a study of response to subunit inactivated influenza vaccine. General study findings and limits: Authors suggested each seasonal flu vaccination may recruit only limited numbers of new T cells.

The V gene end was trimmed by 3 bases and the J gene end by 4 bases; junction bases not matched to a gene: 10. The germline gives CDR1 DFQATT, CDR2 SNEGSKA (reference sequence). There are 16 residues in the CDR3. TCRdb re-called the RT-PCR reads with MiXCR, one entry per CDR3 protein. The profile shows some 300,000 distinct CDR3 sequences, roughly 22% of them singletons. The TCR comes from a man in his fifties or sixties who received an inactivated influenza vaccine. The chain combines TRBV20-1 with TRBJ2-7; 12 bases line up with TRBD2. This sample comprised PBMCs from blood, obtained around 22 months after vaccination. The CDR3 loop reads CSASEPRLAGEYEQYF. The CDR3 DNA reads TGCAGTGCTAGTGAACCCCGACTAGCGGGAGAGTACGAGCAGTACTTC.